Included here is one T cell receptor (beta chain) sequence, with context. Its antigen remains unidentified. V was clipped by 3 bases and J by 1 base, with 13 bases between them. The length of the CDR3 is 17 residues. Germline V gives CDR1 MDHEN, CDR2 SYDVKM. This sample stems from a study of cytotoxic CD8 clonotypes in ibrutinib-treated CLL. Findings and caveats of the study: There were differences in sampling times between sustained-remission and progressing patients. Rising at ibrutinib response, clonality subsequently fell back toward baseline at progression.

The protocol was immunoSEQ multiplex PCR, while the TCRdb copy is restricted to in-frame clones and leaves out a portion. The sample has around 130,000 clones; roughly 80% are singletons. V gene TRBV28 combines with J gene TRBJ1-6; D remains ambiguous. The sequence was collected from a human donor with chronic lymphocytic leukemia. Sequencing used PBMCs, obtained after 24 months of ibrutinib treatment. The CDR3 DNA follows: TGTGCCAGCAGTTTTTTCCGATGGAGTTCCTATAATTCACCCCTCCACTTT. Translation gives CASSFFRWSSYNSPLHF.